The 16 T cell receptor delta chains below all came from one sample that was sequenced in a study of gamma-delta T cells after stem cell transplantation. TCRdb fed the RT-PCR reads into CATT to redo clone calling. This table has some 3,000 delta-chain clones, 2.9% appearing once. The sample consisted of gamma-delta T cells. The receptors shown here come from a human donor. It is not recorded whose cells these are; they may come from a transplant donor.

This chain uses TRDV2 with TRDJ1; 10 nucleotides line up with TRDD3. V was clipped by 3 bases and J by 4 bases; unmatched bases: 10. Germline V gene lookup returns CDR1 GEAIGNYY and CDR2 EKD. The CDR3 loop spans 16 amino acids. The CDR3 loop is CACDLVLGDRNDKLIF. The CDR3 bases are TGTGCCTGTGACCTAGTACTGGGGGATCGCAACGATAAACTCATCTTT.

On this clone itself: A much larger clone differs by one base, so this may be a read error. The sample has other DNA sequences that encode this CDR3 too. The CDR3 DNA is TGCGCCTGTGACATATTACTGGGGGCCCCCGGCAACACCGATAAACTCATCTTT. Amino acid sequence: CACDILLGAPGNTDKLIF. The chain employs TRDV2 and TRDJ1, with 8 positions matching TRDD3. The CDR3 consists of 18 residues. CDR1 and CDR2 (germline): GEAIGNYY, EKD.

On this clone itself: A far larger clone is a single base away, which makes a read error likely. This rearrangement joins TRDV2 to TRDJ1, with D possibly being TRDD3 (5 bases). The CDR3 length is 17 residues. V dropped 0 bases and J dropped 1 base, with 17 bases sitting between them. Germline V gene sequence: CDR1 GEAIGNYY, CDR2 EKD. CDR3 protein: CACDTVDGALCTDKLIF. The DNA for the CDR3 is TGTGCCTGTGACACCGTTGATGGGGCCCTGTGCACCGATAAACTCATCTTT.

There are many counts of this clone. A far more abundant clone sits one base away, making this likely a read error. The same CDR3 arises from other DNA sequences in this sample as well. This chain uses TRDV2 with TRDJ1; TRDD3 matches 9 bases. There are 16 residues in the CDR3. Germline V gene sequence: CDR1 GEAIGNYY, CDR2 EKD. The CDR3 loop is CACDTLLGEKTDKLIF. The CDR3 nucleotides read TGCGCCTGTGACACTCTACTGGGGGAAAAAACCGATAAACTCATCTTT.

This clone was seen only a few times. This may be a read error, as it is one base from a much larger clone. Other nucleotide sequences in the sample specify the same CDR3. This chain joins TRDV2 and TRDJ3; TRDD3 agrees at 11 bases. Germline V lookup: CDR1 GEAIGNYY, CDR2 EKD. J gave up 0 bases and V 2 bases, and 14 bases lay outside the gene matches. The CDR3 contains 22 residues. CDR3 protein: CACDRVLGDTDKSSWDTRQMFF. The CDR3 DNA is TGTGCCTGTGACAGAGTGCTGGGGGATACCGATAAAAGCTCCTGGGACACCCGACAGATGTTTTTC.

This clone was counted only a few times. This likely reflects a read error, since a far larger clone is one base away. Different DNA sequences within this sample yield the same CDR3. This sequence joins TRDV2 and TRDJ1; 9 bases are shared with TRDD3. Germline-derived CDR1 and CDR2 are GEAIGNYY and EKD. This CDR3 has 15 amino acids. With V trimmed by 4 bases and J by 3 bases, 8 bases remained unmatched. CDR3 in DNA: TGTGCCTGTGAGGGGTTGGGGGATATCTCCGATAAACTCATCTTT. This encodes CACEGLGDISDKLIF.

This clone has only a few counts. This may come from a read error, since a much larger clone is one base off. J is TRDJ3 and V is TRDV2; no clear D gene. Trimming removed 0 bases from V and 2 bases from J, with 22 bases in between. The CDR3 is made up of 21 amino acids. Germline lookup yields CDR1 GEAIGNYY and CDR2 EKD. Written as DNA, the CDR3 is TGTGCCTGTGACACCGTGGAGGCGGTGGGACTCTCCCCCTGGGACACCCGACAGATGTTTTTC. Its translation is CACDTVEAVGLSPWDTRQMFF.

The table lists this clone with many counts. A single base is all that separates this from a far larger clone, so a read error is likely. This chain joins TRDV2 and TRDJ1; 11 nucleotides align to TRDD3. V shed 3 bases, J shed 4 bases, and the junction held 21 bases outside the gene matches. The CDR3 covers 20 residues. CDR1 GEAIGNYY and CDR2 EKD come from the germline V gene. The DNA for the CDR3 is TGTGCCTGTGACCTAGTACTGGGGGATAATAATGCCCCCTACATCGATAAACTCATCTTT. Its translation: CACDLVLGDNNAPYIDKLIF.

This clone is medium-sized within its sample. Other DNA sequences from this sample encode an identical CDR3 as well. The chain has TRDV1 and TRDJ1; 8 nucleotides agree with TRDD3. CDR1 and CDR2 from the germline V gene are TSWWSYY and QGS. The J segment lost 1 base and the V segment lost 0 bases, leaving 13 bases of the junction unmatched. This CDR3 has 19 residues. CDR3 bases: TGTGCTCTTGGGGAACTAGCAGTGCCGGGGGATAAAGGCACCGATAAACTCATCTTT. The encoded protein is CALGELAVPGDKGTDKLIF.

V and J are TRDV1 and TRDJ1, with 7 bases identical to TRDD3. V lost 6 bases to trimming and J lost 12 bases; unmatched junction nucleotides: 19. The CDR3 covers 15 residues. The germline V gene encodes CDR1 TSWWSYY and CDR2 QGS. The CDR3 nucleotides are TGTGCTCTTGGCCAAGGGATCCCGCTGCTGGGGGTCATCATCTTT. This codes for CALGQGIPLLGVIIF.

The rearrangement joins TRDV2 to TRDJ1, with 7 bases identical to TRDD3. The germline V gene encodes CDR1 GEAIGNYY and CDR2 EKD. With 3 bases clipped from V and 0 bases from J, the junction kept 15 bases outside the gene matches. The CDR3 extends over 18 amino acids. As DNA, the CDR3 is TGTGCCTGTGACGCGCTTGAAGGGGGATCCTCGTACACCGATAAACTCATCTTT. It translates to CACDALEGGSSYTDKLIF.

A few counts support this clone. With a far larger clone one base away, a read error is the likely cause. The sample holds other DNA sequences that translate to the same CDR3. This chain joins TRDV2 and TRDJ1; 12 bases line up with TRDD3. Germline values: CDR1 GEAIGNYY, CDR2 EKD. This CDR3 has 22 residues. The CDR3: CACDTAILGDTPTSFYTDKLIF. DNA for the CDR3: TGTGCCTGTGACACCGCCATACTGGGGGATACACCCACCTCATTTTACACCGATAAGCTCATCTTT.

In its sample, this clone ranks as medium-sized. The sample carries other DNA sequences with the same CDR3. This chain connects TRDV2 to TRDJ1; TRDD3 aligns across 11 bases. This CDR3 contains 20 residues. Losses at the gene ends were 3 bases for V and 0 bases for J; bases not matched to a gene: 17. Germline V lookup: CDR1 GEAIGNYY, CDR2 EKD. The CDR3 bases are TGTGCCTGTGACCCGACGAGATCTGGGGGATACACAGGGTACACCGATAAACTCATCTTT. This codes for CACDPTRSGGYTGYTDKLIF.

This clone came up a few times. The V gene is TRDV1, the J gene TRDJ1, with 10 bases matching TRDD3. The CDR3 loop spans 22 amino acids. The germline V gene has CDR1 TSWWSYY and CDR2 QGS. J lost 2 bases, V lost 3 bases, and 24 bases had no gene match. DNA of the CDR3: TGTGCTCTTGGGGACCGTAAAATTCCCCACTGGGGGATGAATAGTTGGACCGATAAACTCATCTTT. It yields the protein CALGDRKIPHWGMNSWTDKLIF.

As to this clone: The mismatch at residue 10 between this DNA's translation and the TCRdb protein of a much larger clone likely reflects a read error; the protein shown is translated from the DNA. The chain links TRDV2 to TRDJ1, with 8 positions matching TRDD3. This CDR3 region has 18 residues. Trimming at V came to 1 base and at J to 1 base, leaving 13 bases not matched to a gene. Germline V gene sequence: CDR1 GEAIGNYY, CDR2 EKD. CDR3 residues: CACDTLAGGHATTDKLIF. CDR3 DNA sequence: TGTGCCTGTGACACTCTGGCTGGGGGACACGCAACCACCGATAAACTCATCTTT.

The table lists this clone with a few counts. The protein TCRdb lists belongs to a much larger clone and differs from this DNA's translation at residue 3, which points to a read error; the protein shown is made from the DNA. This sequence joins TRDV2 and TRDJ1; 7 bases are a match to TRDD3. Germline values: CDR1 GEAIGNYY, CDR2 EKD. This CDR3 is built from 15 residues. CDR3 DNA sequence: TGTGCCCGTGACACGCTGGGGGGAGAGAACTTGAAACTCATCTTT. This encodes CARDTLGGENLKLIF.